This record covers a single T cell receptor (beta chain). Other DNA sequences in this specimen translate into the identical CDR3. In the source study's methods: The assay estimated nucleated cells by amplifying reference gene primers. Sequencing used immunoSEQ multiplex PCR; TCRdb keeps in-frame clones, though not all of them. The D gene and trimming were derived from the DNA, and the V and J assignments and clone size from that table. Among 300,000 to 400,000 clones listed, over 75% were seen once. The data originate from a study of blood T cell repertoires in COVID-19. Study-level information: Acute and convalescent COVID-19 specimens originated in the United States, Italy and Spain. T cells, B-cell-depleted T cells, or PBMCs provided the cDNA or gDNA that served as material.

V lost 3 bases and J lost 7, with 6 bases in between. Germline CDR1 and CDR2: SEHNR and FQNEAQ (reference sequence). The CDR3 runs to 11 residues. The V gene is TRBV7-9, the J gene TRBJ1-2; D is perhaps TRBD1 (6 bases). The sample taken for sequencing was peripheral blood. The clonotype comes from a human donor in a cohort sampled during active COVID-19. CDR3 protein: CASSLTGGYTF. CDR3 nucleotide sequence: TGTGCCAGCAGCTTGACAGGTGGCTACACCTTC.